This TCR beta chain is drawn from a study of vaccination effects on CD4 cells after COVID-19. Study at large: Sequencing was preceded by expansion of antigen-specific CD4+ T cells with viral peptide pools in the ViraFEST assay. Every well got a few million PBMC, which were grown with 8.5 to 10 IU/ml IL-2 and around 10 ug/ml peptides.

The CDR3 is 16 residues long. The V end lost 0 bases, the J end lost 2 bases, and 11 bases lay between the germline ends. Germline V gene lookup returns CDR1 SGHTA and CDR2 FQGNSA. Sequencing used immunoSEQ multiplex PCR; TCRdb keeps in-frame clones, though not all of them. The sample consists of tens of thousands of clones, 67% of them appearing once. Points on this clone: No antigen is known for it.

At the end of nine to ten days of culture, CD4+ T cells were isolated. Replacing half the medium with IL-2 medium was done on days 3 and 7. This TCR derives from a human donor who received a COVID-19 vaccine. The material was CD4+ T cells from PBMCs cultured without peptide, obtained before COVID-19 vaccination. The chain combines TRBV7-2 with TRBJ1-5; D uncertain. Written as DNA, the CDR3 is TGTGCCAGCAGCTTAGCTGGAACGCGGGGCAATCAGCCCCAGCATTTT. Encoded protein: CASSLAGTRGNQPQHF.